The clone carrying this TCR beta chain has a single count. Other nucleotide sequences in the sample specify the same CDR3. TCRdb's table, derived via immunoSEQ multiplex PCR, lists solely in-frame clones and lacks some. This table has over 200,000 clones, more than 75% appearing once. The data derive from a study of blood T cell repertoires in COVID-19. Looking at the study overall: T cells, B-cell-depleted T cells, or PBMCs provided the cDNA or gDNA that served as material.

Recruits, aged about 18 to 89 years, lived in 20 to 30 US areas. The CDR3 loop spans 13 amino acids. Looked up from germline, CDR1 is SGHNT and CDR2 is YYREEE (reference sequence). Deletions cut 1 base from V and 3 bases from J, with 7 bases between. Sequenced material: PBMCs or T cells enriched from blood (not recorded which). The TCR comes from a man aged 18-30 years who had recovered from COVID-19. The chain is built from TRBV5-4 and TRBJ1-1, with a possible D match to TRBD1 (5 bases). The DNA of the CDR3 is TGTGCCAGCAGCTTGTGGGGGGACACTGAAGCTTTCTTT. Its protein product is CASSLWGDTEAFF. The whole variable domain, filled in from reference TRBV5-4 and TRBJ1-1, reads ETGVTQSPTHLIKTRGQQVTLRCSSQSGHNTVSWYQQALGQGPQFIFQYYREEENGRGNFPPRFSGLQFPNYSSELNVNALELDDSALYLCASSLWGDTEAFFGQGTRLTVV.